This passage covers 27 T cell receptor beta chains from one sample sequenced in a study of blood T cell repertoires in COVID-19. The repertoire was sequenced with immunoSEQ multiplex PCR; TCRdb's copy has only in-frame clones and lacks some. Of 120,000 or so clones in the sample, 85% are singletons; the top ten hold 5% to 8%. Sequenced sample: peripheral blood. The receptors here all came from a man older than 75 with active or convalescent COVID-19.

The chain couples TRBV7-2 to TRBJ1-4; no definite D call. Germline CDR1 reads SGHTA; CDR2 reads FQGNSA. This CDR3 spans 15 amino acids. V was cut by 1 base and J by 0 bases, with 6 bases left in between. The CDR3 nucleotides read TGTGCCAGCAGCTTAGTATCCGCAACTAATGAAAAACTGTTTTTT. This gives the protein CASSLVSATNEKLFF.

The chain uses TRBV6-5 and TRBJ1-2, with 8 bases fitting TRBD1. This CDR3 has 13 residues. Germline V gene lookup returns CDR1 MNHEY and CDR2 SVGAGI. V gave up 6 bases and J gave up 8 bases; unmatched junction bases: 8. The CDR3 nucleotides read TGTGCCAGCAGCCCAGGGGGCGCGAGGGGCTACACCTTC. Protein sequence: CASSPGGARGYTF.

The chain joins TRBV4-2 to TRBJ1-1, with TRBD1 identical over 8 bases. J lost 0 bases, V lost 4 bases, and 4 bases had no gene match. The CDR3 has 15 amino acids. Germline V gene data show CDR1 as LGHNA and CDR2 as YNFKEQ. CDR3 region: CASSPRTGMNTEAFF. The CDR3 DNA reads TGTGCCAGCAGCCCGAGGACAGGGATGAACACTGAAGCTTTCTTT.

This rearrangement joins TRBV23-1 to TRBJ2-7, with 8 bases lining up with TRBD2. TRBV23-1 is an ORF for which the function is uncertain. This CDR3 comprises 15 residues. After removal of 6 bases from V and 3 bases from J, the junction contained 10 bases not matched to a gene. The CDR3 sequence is CASSPVAGLVYEQYF. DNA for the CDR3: TGCGCCAGCAGCCCAGTAGCGGGACTGGTCTACGAGCAGTACTTC.

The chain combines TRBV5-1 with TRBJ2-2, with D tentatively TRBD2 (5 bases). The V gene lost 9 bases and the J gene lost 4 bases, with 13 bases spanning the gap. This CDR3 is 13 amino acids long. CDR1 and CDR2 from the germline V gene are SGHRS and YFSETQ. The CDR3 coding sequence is TGCGCCACCCAGGACTCGACCACCGGGGAGCTGTTTTTT. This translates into CATQDSTTGELFF. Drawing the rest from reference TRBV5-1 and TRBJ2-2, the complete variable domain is KAGVTQTPRYLIKTRGQQVTLSCSPISGHRSVSWYQQTPGQGLQFLFEYFSETQRNKGNFPGRFSGRQFSNSRSEMNVSTLELGDSALYLCATQDSTTGELFFGEGSRLTVL.

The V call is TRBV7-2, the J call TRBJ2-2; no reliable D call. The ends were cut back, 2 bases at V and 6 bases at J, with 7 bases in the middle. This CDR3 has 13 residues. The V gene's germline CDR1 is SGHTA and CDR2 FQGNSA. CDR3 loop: CASSLSRSGELFF. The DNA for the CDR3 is TGTGCCAGCAGCTTAAGTCGGTCCGGGGAGCTGTTTTTT.

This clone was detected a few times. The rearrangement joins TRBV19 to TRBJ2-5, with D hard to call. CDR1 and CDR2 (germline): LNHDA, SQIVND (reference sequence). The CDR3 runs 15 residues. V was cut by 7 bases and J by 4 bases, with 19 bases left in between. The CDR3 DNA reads TGTGCCAGTAAAGTTGGAGCGTCCGTCCCAGAGACCCAGTACTTC. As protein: CASKVGASVPETQYF.

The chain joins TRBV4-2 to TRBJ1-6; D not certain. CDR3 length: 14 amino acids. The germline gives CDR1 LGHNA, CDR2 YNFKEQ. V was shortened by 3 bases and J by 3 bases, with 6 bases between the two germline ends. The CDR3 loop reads CASSHLDYNSPLHF. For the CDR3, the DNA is TGTGCCAGCAGCCACCTAGACTATAATTCACCCCTCCACTTT.

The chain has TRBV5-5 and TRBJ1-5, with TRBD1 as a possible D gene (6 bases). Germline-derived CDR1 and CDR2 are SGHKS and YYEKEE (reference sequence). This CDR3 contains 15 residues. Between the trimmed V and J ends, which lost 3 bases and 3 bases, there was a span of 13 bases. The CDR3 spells CASSWGPGFNQPQHF. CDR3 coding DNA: TGTGCCAGCAGCTGGGGGCCAGGTTTCAATCAGCCCCAGCATTTT.

The CDR3, as DNA: TGTGCCAGCAGCGTAGGGGACAGGGTTCTAACAGATACGCAGTATTTT. This sequence encodes CASSVGDRVLTDTQYF. The genes are TRBV9 and TRBJ2-3; 9 nucleotides align to TRBD1. The CDR3 is 16 residues long. CDR1 SGDLS and CDR2 YYNGEE come from the germline V gene. Germline trimming cut 0 bases from V and 3 bases from J; bases unmatched to any gene: 5.

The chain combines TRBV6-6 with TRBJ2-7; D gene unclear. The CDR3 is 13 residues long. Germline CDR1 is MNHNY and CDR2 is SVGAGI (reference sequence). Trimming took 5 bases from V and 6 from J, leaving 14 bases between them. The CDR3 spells CASSPYLRSEQYF. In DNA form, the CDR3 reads TGTGCCAGCAGTCCGTACCTCCGGAGCGAGCAGTACTTC.

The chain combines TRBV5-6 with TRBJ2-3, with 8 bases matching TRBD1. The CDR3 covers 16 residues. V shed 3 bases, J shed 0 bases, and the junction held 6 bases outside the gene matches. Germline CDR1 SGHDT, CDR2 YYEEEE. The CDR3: CASSWTGTQSTDTQYF. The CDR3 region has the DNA TGTGCCAGCAGCTGGACAGGGACACAAAGCACAGATACGCAGTATTTT.

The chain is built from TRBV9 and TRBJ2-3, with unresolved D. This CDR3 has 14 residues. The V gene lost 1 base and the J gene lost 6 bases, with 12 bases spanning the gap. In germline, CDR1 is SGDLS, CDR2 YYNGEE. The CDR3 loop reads CASSVISTADTQYF. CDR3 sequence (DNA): TGTGCCAGCAGCGTAATATCCACCGCGGATACGCAGTATTTT.

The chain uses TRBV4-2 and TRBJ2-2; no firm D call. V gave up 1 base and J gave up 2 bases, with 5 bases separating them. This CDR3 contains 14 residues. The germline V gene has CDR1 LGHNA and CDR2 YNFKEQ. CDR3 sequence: CASSQAGNTGELFF. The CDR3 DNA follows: TGTGCCAGCAGCCAAGCAGGCAACACCGGGGAGCTGTTTTTT.

Here the CDR3 DNA reads TGTGCCAGCAGCTTGGTCCCGACAGGGTGGAACTACGAGCAGTACTTC. Its protein product is CASSLVPTGWNYEQYF. The chain links TRBV5-5 to TRBJ2-7, with 7 bases fitting TRBD1. The trim removed 0 bases at V and 3 bases at J, leaving 9 bases unmatched. The CDR3 sequence is 16 residues long. Germline V gene data show CDR1 as SGHKS and CDR2 as YYEKEE (reference sequence). Full variable domain (rest looked up from reference TRBV5-5 and TRBJ2-7): DAGVTQSPTHLIKTRGQQVTLRCSPISGHKSVSWYQQVLGQGPQFIFQYYEKEERGRGNFPDRFSARQFPNYSSELNVNALLLGDSALYLCASSLVPTGWNYEQYFGPGTRLTVT.

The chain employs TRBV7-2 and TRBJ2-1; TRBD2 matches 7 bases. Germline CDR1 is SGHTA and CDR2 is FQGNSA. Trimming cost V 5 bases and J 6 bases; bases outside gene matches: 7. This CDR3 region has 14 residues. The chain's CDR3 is CASSLPSGSNEQFF. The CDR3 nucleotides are TGTGCCAGCAGCCTCCCTAGCGGTTCCAATGAGCAGTTCTTC.

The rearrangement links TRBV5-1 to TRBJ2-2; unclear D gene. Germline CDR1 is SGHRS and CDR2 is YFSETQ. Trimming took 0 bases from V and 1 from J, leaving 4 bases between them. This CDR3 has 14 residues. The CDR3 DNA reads TGCGCCAGCAGCTTGGACAGGAACACCGGGGAGCTGTTTTTT. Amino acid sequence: CASSLDRNTGELFF.

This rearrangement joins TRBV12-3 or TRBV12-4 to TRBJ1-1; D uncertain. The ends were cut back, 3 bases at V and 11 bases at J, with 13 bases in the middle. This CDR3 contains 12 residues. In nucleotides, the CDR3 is TGTGCCAGCAGTTTTTTGTCTGGCGGGGCTTTCTTT. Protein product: CASSFLSGGAFF.

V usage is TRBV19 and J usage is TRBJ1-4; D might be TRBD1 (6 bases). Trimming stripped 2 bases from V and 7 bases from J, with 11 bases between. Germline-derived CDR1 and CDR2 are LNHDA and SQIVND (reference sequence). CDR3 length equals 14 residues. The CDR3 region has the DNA TGTGCCAGTAGTATATCAGGGGCTGTTGAAAAACTGTTTTTT. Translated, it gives CASSISGAVEKLFF.

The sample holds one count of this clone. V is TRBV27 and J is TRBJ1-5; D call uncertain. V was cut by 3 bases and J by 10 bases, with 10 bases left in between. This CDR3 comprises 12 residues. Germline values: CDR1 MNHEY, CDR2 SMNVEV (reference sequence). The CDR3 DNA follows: TGTGCCAGCAGTTTCCCACGGGGACCCCAGCATTTT. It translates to CASSFPRGPQHF.

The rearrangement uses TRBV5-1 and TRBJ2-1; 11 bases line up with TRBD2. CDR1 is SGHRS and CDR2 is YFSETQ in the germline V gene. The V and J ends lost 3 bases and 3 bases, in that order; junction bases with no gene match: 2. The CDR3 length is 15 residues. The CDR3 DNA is TGCGCCAGCAGCTGGGGGACTAGCGGCTACAATGAGCAGTTCTTC. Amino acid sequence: CASSWGTSGYNEQFF.

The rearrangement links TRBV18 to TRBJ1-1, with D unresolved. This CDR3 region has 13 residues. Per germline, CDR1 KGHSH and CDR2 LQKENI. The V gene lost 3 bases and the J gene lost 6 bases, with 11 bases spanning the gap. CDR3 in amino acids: CASSPYMGAEAFF. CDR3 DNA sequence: TGTGCCAGCTCACCCTATATGGGCGCTGAAGCTTTCTTT. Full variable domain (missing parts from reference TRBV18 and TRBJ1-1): NAGVMQNPRHLVRRRGQEARLRCSPMKGHSHVYWYRQLPEEGLKFMVYLQKENIIDESGMPKERFSAEFPKEGPSILRIQQVVRGDSAAYFCASSPYMGAEAFFGQGTRLTVV.

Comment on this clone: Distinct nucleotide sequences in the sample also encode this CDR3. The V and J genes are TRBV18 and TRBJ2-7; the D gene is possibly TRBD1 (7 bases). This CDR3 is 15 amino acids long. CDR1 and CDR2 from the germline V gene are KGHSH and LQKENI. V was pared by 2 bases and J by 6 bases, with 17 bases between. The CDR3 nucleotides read TGTGCCAGCTCACCAGCTGGAGGGGCAGGGGGCGAGCAGTACTTC. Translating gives CASSPAGGAGGEQYF.

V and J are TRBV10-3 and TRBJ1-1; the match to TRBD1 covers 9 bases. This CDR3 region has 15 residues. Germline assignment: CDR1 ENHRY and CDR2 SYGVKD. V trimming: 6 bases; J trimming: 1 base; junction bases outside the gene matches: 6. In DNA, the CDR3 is TGTGCCATCAGGGGACAGGGCTCTGGGAACACTGAAGCTTTCTTT. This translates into CAIRGQGSGNTEAFF.

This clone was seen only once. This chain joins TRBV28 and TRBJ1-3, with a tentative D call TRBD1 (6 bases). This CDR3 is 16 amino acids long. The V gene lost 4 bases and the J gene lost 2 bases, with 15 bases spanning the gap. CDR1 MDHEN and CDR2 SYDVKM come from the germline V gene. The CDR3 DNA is TGTGCCAGCAGTTCCGGGGCCACAGGGCCTGGAAACACCATATATTTT. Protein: CASSSGATGPGNTIYF.

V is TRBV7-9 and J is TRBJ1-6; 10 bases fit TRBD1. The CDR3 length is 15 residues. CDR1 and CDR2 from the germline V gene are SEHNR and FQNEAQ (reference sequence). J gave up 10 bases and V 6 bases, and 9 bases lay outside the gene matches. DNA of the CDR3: TGTGCCAGCAGTCAGACAGGGGGCAGAGGGTCACCCCTCCACTTT. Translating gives CASSQTGGRGSPLHF.

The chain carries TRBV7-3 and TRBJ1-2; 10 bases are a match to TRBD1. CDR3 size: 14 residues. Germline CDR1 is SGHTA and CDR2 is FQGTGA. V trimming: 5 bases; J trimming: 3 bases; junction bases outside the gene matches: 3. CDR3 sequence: CASSPGQGYYGYTF. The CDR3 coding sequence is TGTGCCAGCAGCCCGGGACAGGGGTACTATGGCTACACCTTC. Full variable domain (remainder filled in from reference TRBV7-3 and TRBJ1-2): GAGVSQTPSNKVTEKGKYVELRCDPISGHTALYWYRQSLGQGPEFLIYFQGTGAADDSGLPNDRFFAVRPEGSVSTLKIQRTERGDSAVYLCASSPGQGYYGYTFGSGTRLTVV.